The next 5 T cell receptor beta chains were all read from a single sample in a study of technical replicates of blood from a handful of donors. The protocol was immunoSEQ multiplex PCR, while the TCRdb copy is restricted to in-frame clones and leaves out a portion. The table shows more than 65,000 clones, with approximately 94% occurring only once. Specimen: T cells isolated from PBMCs. Every receptor here comes from a human donor in good health.

The chain combines TRBV2 with TRBJ2-7; possible D gene TRBD2, 6 bases. This CDR3 is 13 amino acids long. Germline V gene lookup returns CDR1 SNHLY and CDR2 FYNNEI. Trimming shortened V by 8 bases and J by 6 bases, and 17 bases separated the two germline ends. The CDR3 nucleotides are TGTGCCAGCGGCTCGACTAGAACGGGCGAGCAGTACTTC. It yields the protein CASGSTRTGEQYF.

V usage is TRBV19 and J usage is TRBJ1-1, with a possible D match to TRBD1 (6 bases). The CDR3 sequence is 15 residues long. Germline lookup yields CDR1 LNHDA and CDR2 SQIVND (reference sequence). V lost 3 bases and J 1 base, leaving 12 bases between the germline ends. The CDR3 loop is CASSMGAHGNTEAFF. The CDR3 nucleotides read TGTGCCAGTAGTATGGGGGCACATGGGAACACTGAAGCTTTCTTT. Looking up the rest from reference TRBV19 and TRBJ1-1 gives the full variable domain: DGGITQSPKYLFRKEGQNVTLSCEQNLNHDAMYWYRQDPGQGLRLIYYSQIVNDFQKGDIAEGYSVSREKKESFPLTVTSAQKNPTAFYLCASSMGAHGNTEAFFGQGTRLTVV.

The V and J genes are TRBV28 and TRBJ2-7; TRBD1 agrees at 7 bases. The V gene's germline CDR1 is MDHEN and CDR2 SYDVKM. This CDR3 has 14 residues. Losses at the gene ends were 8 bases for V and 1 base for J; bases not matched to a gene: 8. This chain's CDR3 is CASSGTDISYEQYF. The DNA for the CDR3 is TGTGCCAGCTCCGGGACAGACATATCCTACGAGCAGTACTTC.

This chain uses TRBV5-8 with TRBJ2-7; 7 bases are shared with TRBD1. The CDR3 length is 14 residues. V gave up 5 bases and J gave up 3 bases; unmatched junction bases: 8. Per germline, CDR1 SGHTS and CDR2 YDEGEE. CDR3 loop: CASSFTGTDYEQYF. CDR3 sequence (DNA): TGTGCCAGCAGTTTCACCGGGACAGACTACGAGCAGTACTTC.

This chain uses TRBV9 with TRBJ2-7; no clear D. This CDR3 spans 14 amino acids. Germline loops: CDR1 SGDLS, CDR2 YYNGEE. Between the trimmed V and J ends, which lost 0 bases and 4 bases, there was a span of 11 bases. The CDR3 DNA sequence: TGTGCCAGCAGCGTAGCCGGTAATTTATACGAGCAGTACTTC. Residues: CASSVAGNLYEQYF.